The subject of this entry is one T cell receptor (beta chain). Its matching antigen is unknown. V shed 0 bases and J shed 0 bases, with 8 bases lying between them. The CDR3 is 15 amino acids. Germline V lookup: CDR1 SGHAT, CDR2 FQNNGV. This entry is derived from a study of identical twins. Template switching (which added a universal primer site) was used, and cDNA carried unique molecular identifiers. Each CDR3 protein gets one entry after TCRdb re-called the 5' RACE reads with MiXCR. The sample includes some 730,000 distinct CDR3 sequences, 15% to 20% seen only once; the top ten take about 12%. General study points: Conclusions were based on cross-sectional statistical analysis, without following the same donors.

This same sample was also part of a study on T cells expressing NK-cell markers. From that study: One of eight sequenced donors was HCMV-seronegative; the other seven were seropositive. Clarity on HCMV specificity was lacking for the expanded NKG2C+ T cell clones.

The chain is built from TRBV11-2 and TRBJ2-5; no clear D gene. The clonotype originates from a woman aged 18-35 years in good health. Sequencing used PBMCs. The CDR3 region is CASSLETGYQETQYF. The CDR3 DNA reads TGTGCCAGCAGCTTAGAAACCGGCTACCAAGAGACCCAGTACTTC.